This TCR beta chain was sequenced during a study of T cell repertoires in cytomegalovirus infection. Whole-study context: CMV infection plus the matching HLA type was flagged by public TCR beta signatures.

This clonotype occurred a few times. TCRdb fed the reads into MiXCR, producing one record per CDR3 protein. The table shows 150,000 to 200,000 distinct CDR3 sequences, with under 15% occurring only once. Sequencing used PBMCs. The TCR originated in a human donor in good health (CMV status not recorded). Some clones in this sample may be carry-over from other donors' samples.

CDR3 sequence (DNA): TGTGCCATCAGCCAGGGTGCAGATACGCAGTATTTT. Its translation is CAISQGADTQYF. This chain connects TRBV10-3 to TRBJ2-3, with D possibly matching TRBD1 (5 bases). Trimming left V 6 bases short and J 4 bases short, with 8 bases between. CDR1 and CDR2 (germline): ENHRY, SYGVKD. The CDR3 has 12 amino acids.